This TCR beta chain was sequenced in a study of blood T cell repertoires in COVID-19. Original handling: Amplification of reference gene primers provided the estimated nucleated cell counts. Here immunoSEQ multiplex PCR was the method, and the copy in TCRdb shows in-frame clones only, minus some. V and J calls and clone size come straight from that table; D and trimming were deduced from the DNA. The table records some 200,000 clones, just over 85% of them present only once. Material for sequencing was peripheral blood. This receptor was identified in a man of 80 years or more with acute or convalescent COVID-19.

The CDR3 sequence is CASSLTVNEKLFF. The DNA for the CDR3 is TGTGCCAGCAGTCTCACGGTTAATGAAAAACTGTTTTTT. The chain has TRBV6-5 and TRBJ1-4; D is uncertain. The CDR3 sequence is 13 residues long. Germline-derived CDR1 and CDR2 are MNHEY and SVGAGI. Trimming took off 5 bases at V and 4 bases at J, with 8 bases between the two ends.